This T cell receptor beta chain was identified in a study of cytomegalovirus exposure and HLA in healthy donors. Notes on the study in general: The authors listed 150 to 200 TCR beta chains as cytomegalovirus-associated. Association of 16,951 TCR beta sequences with HLA alleles was found at 0.05 false discovery rate in a later analysis. The authors excluded some V segments, including TRBV6-2 and TRBV6-3, as indistinguishable.

V dropped 6 bases and J dropped 2 bases, with 14 bases sitting between them. The germline V gene encodes CDR1 MNHNS and CDR2 SASEGT. This CDR3 contains 15 residues. Worth noting for this clone: Its target is unknown.

Both 60 Vbeta primers and 13 Jbeta primers went into the PCR. TCRdb's copy holds only in-frame clones and misses some; the assay was immunoSEQ multiplex PCR. The data show some 110,000 clones, with about 70% seen just once and roughly 0.9% held by the top ten. Sequencing was performed on PBMCs. The V call is TRBV6-1, the J call TRBJ2-4, with a tentative D call TRBD1 (6 bases). The TCR originated in a woman under 40 in good health and CMV-seronegative. CDR3 nucleotides: TGTGCCAGCAGCGACAGGAGGTTCACCAAAAACATTCAGTACTTC. This translates into CASSDRRFTKNIQYF.